This T cell receptor (beta chain) stems from a study of cytotoxic CD8 clonotypes in ibrutinib-treated CLL (dated by TCRdb to about 2021). About the investigation overall: The cohort included around 16 treatment-naive and roughly 10 relapsed/refractory patients; approximately 17 were IGHV unmutated. On average, each sample yielded 255,043 productive templates and around 100,000 productive rearrangements. Every sample from remission and from progressive disease was obtained while the patients were still on ibrutinib. Cryopreserved peripheral blood mononuclear cells were obtained before treatment, at response, and at either sustained remission or disease progression. The response samples were drawn at a median of around eleven months into treatment, with a range of about 6 to 36 months. Of the approximately 86 participants in the trial, about two dozen had longitudinal samples available. Responses were partial in some 24 patients and complete in 2; after median about 70 months follow-up, around 14 stayed in remission and some twelve progressed. Study-level results and caveats: Lymph node repertoires were not examined, and the timing of sampling was not matched between patients in sustained remission and those whose disease progressed. Public clonotypes were rare and either shrank or stayed stable during treatment, and the rise in clonality at ibrutinib response reflected expansion of private clonotypes. Baseline clonality was found to be higher than that of age-matched healthy donors and was strongly correlated with circulating CD8+ T-cell counts. Clonality rose at ibrutinib response, remained stable during sustained remission, and dropped back toward baseline at progression.

Each clonotype received, on average, 10x coverage in deep resolution sequencing performed on a MiSeq, where the target depth lay between 1 in 1 million and 1 in 200,000 T cells. The immunoSEQ hsTCRB Kit was used to generate TCR beta libraries. The paper's data handling went like this. ImmunoSEQ Data Assistant and ImmunoSEQ Analyzer were used for data analysis, and V, D and J genes were assigned according to IMGT definitions. Clonality, with values ranging from 0 to 1, was calculated as one minus the normalized Shannon entropy of productive rearrangement frequencies. Public clonotype analysis was restricted to overrepresented clonotypes comprising at least 0.05% of each patient's repertoire. Repertoires from some 14 age-matched healthy donors in immuneACCESS were used as clonality controls. Imported from immuneACCESS, the table was reduced by TCRdb to in-frame sequences with V and J called. These copies leave out some clones; in studies compared against another copy, an unresolved V gene accounts for under half, and the cause of the remainder is not known. V, J and clone size reflect that table, while D and trimming were determined from the DNA. For this sample the table gives tens of thousands of clones, of which approximately 67% were detected only once. Roughly 50% of the sample comes from the top ten.

In regard to this clone: The clone's antigen remains unknown. No much larger clonotype is one base removed from it; base qualities were not supplied.

The sample's time point label, decoded: progressive disease on ibrutinib. For TCR beta library preparation, approximately 2 micrograms of genomic DNA was extracted from cryopreserved PBMCs. High-throughput TCR beta sequencing was performed on longitudinal blood samples from CLL patients receiving ibrutinib monotherapy. Patients were enrolled in a phase 2 open-label single-center ibrutinib monotherapy trial. The CDR3 starts with the cysteine, ends with the phenylalanine, and has 13 residues. Only the CDR3 region is kept as DNA, spanning 39 bases read in frame from base 1. Trimming accounts for 5 bases at V and 6 bases at J, while the number of junction bases matched to no gene is 5. Per the germline V gene (reference sequence), GTSNPN is the CDR1 and SVGIG is the CDR2.

This TCR was recovered from a human donor with chronic lymphocytic leukemia. This specimen was PBMCs, taken at disease progression, from a patient treated with ibrutinib. This chain is built from TRBV30 and TRBJ2-4; the central 9 bases match TRBD1. The nucleotide sequence reads as follows: TGTGCCTGGGCTACGGGACAGGGAAACATTCAGTACTTC. Its amino acids are CAWATGQGNIQYF.